This TCR beta chain is from a study of T-cell reconstitution after alpha-beta-depleted transplantation in children. The study's findings and limits: Some patients showed high day-60 TCRbeta diversity, which derived from surviving recipient T cells and thymic progenitors. Reportedly, roughly two months post-transplant, alpha-beta T cells arose from several hundred expanded graft clones.

Unique molecular identifiers featured in how the TCRbeta library was prepared. TCRdb independently ran MiXCR on the PCR reads; one entry per CDR3 protein. Of hundreds of thousands of distinct CDR3 sequences in the sample, about 11% were seen once. This clonotype was seen a few times. Its antigen is currently unknown. Trimming took off 5 bases at V and 5 bases at J, with 15 bases between the two ends. The germline V gene encodes CDR1 MNHEY and CDR2 SMNVEV (reference sequence). This CDR3 has 15 amino acids. The rearrangement uses TRBV27 and TRBJ2-2; unclear D gene. This TCR was sampled from a child younger than 10 with inherited bone marrow failure, due to receive a stem cell transplant. The source material was PBMCs, sampled before TCRalphabeta/CD19-depleted stem cell transplant. The CDR3 region has the DNA TGTGCCAGCAGTACGGACCCCTCGACGACCGGGGAGCTGTTTTTT. Protein: CASSTDPSTTGELFF.